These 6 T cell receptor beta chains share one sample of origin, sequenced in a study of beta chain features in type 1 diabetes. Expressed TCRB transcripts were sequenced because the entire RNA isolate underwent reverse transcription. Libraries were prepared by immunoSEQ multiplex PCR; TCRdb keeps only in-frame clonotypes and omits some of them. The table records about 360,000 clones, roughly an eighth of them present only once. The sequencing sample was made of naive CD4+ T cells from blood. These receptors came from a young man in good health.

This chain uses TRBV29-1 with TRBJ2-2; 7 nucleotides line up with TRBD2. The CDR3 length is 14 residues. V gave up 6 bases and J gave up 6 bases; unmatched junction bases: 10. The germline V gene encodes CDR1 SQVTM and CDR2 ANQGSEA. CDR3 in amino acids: CSVAGRRGPGELFF. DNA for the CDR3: TGCAGCGTAGCCGGGAGGAGGGGTCCCGGGGAGCTGTTTTTT.

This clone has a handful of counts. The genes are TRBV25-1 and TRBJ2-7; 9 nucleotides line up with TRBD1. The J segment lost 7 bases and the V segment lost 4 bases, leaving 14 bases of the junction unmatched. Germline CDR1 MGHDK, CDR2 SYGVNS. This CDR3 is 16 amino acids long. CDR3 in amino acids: CASSGTGEIRAWEQYF. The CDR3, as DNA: TGTGCCAGCAGTGGGACAGGGGAGATTAGGGCATGGGAGCAGTACTTC.

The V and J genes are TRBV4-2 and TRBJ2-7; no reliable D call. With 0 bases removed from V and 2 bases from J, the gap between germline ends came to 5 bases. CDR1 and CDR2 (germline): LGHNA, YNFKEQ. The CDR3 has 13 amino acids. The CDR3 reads CASSQDPTYEQYF. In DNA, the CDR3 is TGTGCCAGCAGCCAAGACCCCACCTACGAGCAGTACTTC.

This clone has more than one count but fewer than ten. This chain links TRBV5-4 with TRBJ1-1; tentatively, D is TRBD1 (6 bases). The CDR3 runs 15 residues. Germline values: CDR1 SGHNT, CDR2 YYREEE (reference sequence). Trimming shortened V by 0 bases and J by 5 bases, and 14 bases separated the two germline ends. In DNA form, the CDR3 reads TGTGCCAGCAGCTTGGGACGGGGGGCGCGGACTGAAGCTTTCTTT. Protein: CASSLGRGARTEAFF.

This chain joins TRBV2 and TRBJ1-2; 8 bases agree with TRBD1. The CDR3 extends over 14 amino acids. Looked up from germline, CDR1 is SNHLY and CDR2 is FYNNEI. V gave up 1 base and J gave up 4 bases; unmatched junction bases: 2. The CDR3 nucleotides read TGTGCCAGCAGTGAAGGGACAGGGATCTATGGCTACACCTTC. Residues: CASSEGTGIYGYTF. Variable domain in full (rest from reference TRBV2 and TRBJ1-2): EPEVTQTPSHQVTQMGQEVILRCVPISNHLYFYWYRQILGQKVEFLVSFYNNEISEKSEIFDDQFSVERPDGSNFTLKIRSTKLEDSAMYFCASSEGTGIYGYTFGSGTRLTVV.

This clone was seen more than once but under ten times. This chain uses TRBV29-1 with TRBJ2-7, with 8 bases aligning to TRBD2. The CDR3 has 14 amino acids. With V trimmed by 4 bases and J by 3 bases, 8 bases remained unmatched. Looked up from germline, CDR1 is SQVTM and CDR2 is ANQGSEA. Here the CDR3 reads CSVGAGGSLYEQYF. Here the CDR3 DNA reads TGCAGCGTTGGTGCGGGGGGCAGTCTCTACGAGCAGTACTTC.